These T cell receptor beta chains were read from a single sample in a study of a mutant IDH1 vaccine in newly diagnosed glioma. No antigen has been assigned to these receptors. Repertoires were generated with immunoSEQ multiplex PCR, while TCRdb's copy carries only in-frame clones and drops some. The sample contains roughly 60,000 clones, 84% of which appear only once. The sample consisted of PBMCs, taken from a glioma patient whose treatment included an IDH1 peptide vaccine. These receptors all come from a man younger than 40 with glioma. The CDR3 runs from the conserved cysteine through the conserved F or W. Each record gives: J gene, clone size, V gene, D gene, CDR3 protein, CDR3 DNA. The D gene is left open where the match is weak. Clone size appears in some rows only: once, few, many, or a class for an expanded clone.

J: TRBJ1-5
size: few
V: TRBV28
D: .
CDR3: CASSLFIPSNQPQHF
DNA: TGTGCCAGCAGTTTATTCATCCCTAGCAATCAGCCCCAGCATTTT

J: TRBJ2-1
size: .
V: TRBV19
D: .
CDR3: CASSITGRNEQFF
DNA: TGTGCCAGTAGTATAACAGGGAGGAATGAGCAGTTCTTC

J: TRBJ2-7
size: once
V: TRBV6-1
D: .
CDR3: CASSEELVPSYEQYF
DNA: TGTGCCAGCAGTGAAGAACTGGTCCCTTCCTACGAGCAGTACTTC

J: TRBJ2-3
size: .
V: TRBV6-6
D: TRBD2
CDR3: CASQTTSGSTDTQYF
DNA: TGTGCCAGCCAGACAACTAGCGGGAGCACAGATACGCAGTATTTT

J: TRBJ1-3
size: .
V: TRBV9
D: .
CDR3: CASSARDEGGNTIYF
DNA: TGTGCCAGCAGCGCCCGGGACGAGGGGGGAAACACCATATATTTT

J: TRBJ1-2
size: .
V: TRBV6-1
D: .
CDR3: CASSEPGPGYGYTF
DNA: TGTGCCAGCAGTGAACCGGGACCCGGCTATGGCTACACCTTC

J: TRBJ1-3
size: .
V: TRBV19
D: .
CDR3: CASSANGRMSGNTIYF
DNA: TGTGCCAGTAGTGCGAACGGAAGGATGTCTGGAAACACCATATATTTT

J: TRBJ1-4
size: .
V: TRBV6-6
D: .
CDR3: CASSYSKGKLFF
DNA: TGTGCCAGCAGTTACTCGAAGGGAAAACTGTTTTTT

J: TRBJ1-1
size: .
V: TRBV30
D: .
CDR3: CAGVKGEAFF
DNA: TGTGCCGGGGTGAAGGGTGAAGCTTTCTTT

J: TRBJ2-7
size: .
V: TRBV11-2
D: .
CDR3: CASSLGRDSGEQYF
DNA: TGTGCCAGCAGCTTAGGACGGGATTCCGGCGAGCAGTACTTC

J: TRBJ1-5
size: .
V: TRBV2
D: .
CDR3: CASTGVYSNQPQHF
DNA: TGTGCCAGCACCGGGGTTTATAGCAATCAGCCCCAGCATTTT

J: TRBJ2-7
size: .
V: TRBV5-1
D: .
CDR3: CASSLSGGYEQYF
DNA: TGCGCCAGCAGCTTGAGCGGCGGCTACGAGCAGTACTTC

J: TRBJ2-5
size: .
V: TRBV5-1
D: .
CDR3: CASSRGTPVQETQYF
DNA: TGCGCCAGCAGCCGCGGGACGCCCGTACAAGAGACCCAGTACTTC

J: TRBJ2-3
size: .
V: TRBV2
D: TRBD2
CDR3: CASSAGTSGGRTDTQYF
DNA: TGTGCCAGCAGCGCAGGGACTAGCGGGGGGAGAACAGATACGCAGTATTTT

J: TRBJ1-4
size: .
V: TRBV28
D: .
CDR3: CASSLRAINLEKLFF
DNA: TGTGCCAGCAGTTTACGGGCCATAAACCTTGAAAAACTGTTTTTT

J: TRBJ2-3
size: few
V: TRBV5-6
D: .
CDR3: CASSSGPDATDTQYF
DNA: TGTGCCAGCAGCTCGGGTCCAGACGCCACAGATACGCAGTATTTT

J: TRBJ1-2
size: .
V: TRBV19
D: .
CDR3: CASSMAGGYGYTF
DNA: TGTGCCAGTAGTATGGCGGGGGGCTATGGCTACACCTTC

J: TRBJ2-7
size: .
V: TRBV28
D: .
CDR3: CASRRERYEQYF
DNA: TGTGCCAGCAGACGTGAAAGGTACGAGCAGTACTTC

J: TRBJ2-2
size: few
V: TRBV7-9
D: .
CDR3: CASSYGLDGELFF
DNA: TGTGCCAGCAGCTACGGTCTCGACGGGGAGCTGTTTTTT

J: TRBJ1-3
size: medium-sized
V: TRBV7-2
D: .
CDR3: CASSLMGGGNTIYF
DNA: TGTGCCAGCAGCTTAATGGGTGGCGGAAACACCATATATTTT

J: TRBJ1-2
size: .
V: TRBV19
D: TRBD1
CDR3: CASTDGQANSLNYGYTF
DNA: TGTGCCAGTACCGATGGACAGGCCAACTCCCTGAACTATGGCTACACCTTC

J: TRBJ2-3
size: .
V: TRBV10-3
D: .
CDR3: CAIREGRRGLTTDTQYF
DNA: TGTGCCATCAGGGAGGGCCGCAGGGGGTTAACGACAGATACGCAGTATTTT

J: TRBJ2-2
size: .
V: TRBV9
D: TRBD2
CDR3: CASSARTSGNTGELFF
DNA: TGTGCCAGCAGCGCGAGGACTAGCGGAAACACCGGGGAGCTGTTTTTT

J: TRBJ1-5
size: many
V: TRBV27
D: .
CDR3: CAIGQNQPQHF
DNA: TGTGCCATAGGACAGAACCAGCCCCAGCATTTT